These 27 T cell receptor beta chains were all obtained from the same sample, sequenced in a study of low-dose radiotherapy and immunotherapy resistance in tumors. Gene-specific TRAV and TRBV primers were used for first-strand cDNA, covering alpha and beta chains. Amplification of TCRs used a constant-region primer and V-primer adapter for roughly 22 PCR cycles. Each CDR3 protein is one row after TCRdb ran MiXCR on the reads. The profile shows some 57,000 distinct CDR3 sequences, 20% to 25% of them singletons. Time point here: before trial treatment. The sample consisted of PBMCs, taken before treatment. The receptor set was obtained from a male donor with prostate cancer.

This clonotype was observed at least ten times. The CDR3 DNA sequence: TGTGCCAGCAGTTACTCACTTACCTACGAGCAGTACTTC. It specifies CASSYSLTYEQYF. This chain uses TRBV6-2 or TRBV6-3 with TRBJ2-7, with unresolved D. V gave up 0 bases and J gave up 2 bases, with 5 bases separating them. Per germline, CDR1 MNHEY and CDR2 SVGEGT. The CDR3 sequence is 13 residues long.

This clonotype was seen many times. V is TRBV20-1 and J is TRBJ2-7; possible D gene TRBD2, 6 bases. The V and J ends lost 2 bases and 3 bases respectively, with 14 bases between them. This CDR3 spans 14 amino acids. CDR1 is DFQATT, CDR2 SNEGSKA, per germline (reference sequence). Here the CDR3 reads CSARRDSRSYEQYF. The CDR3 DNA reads TGCAGTGCTAGACGGGACTCCCGGAGCTACGAGCAGTACTTC.

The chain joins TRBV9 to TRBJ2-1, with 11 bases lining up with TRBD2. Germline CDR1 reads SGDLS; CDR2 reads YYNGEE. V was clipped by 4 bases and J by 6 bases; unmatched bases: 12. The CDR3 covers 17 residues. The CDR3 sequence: CASSIDLTSGSSNEQFF. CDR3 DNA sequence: TGTGCCAGCAGCATAGATCTCACTAGCGGGAGTTCCAATGAGCAGTTCTTC.

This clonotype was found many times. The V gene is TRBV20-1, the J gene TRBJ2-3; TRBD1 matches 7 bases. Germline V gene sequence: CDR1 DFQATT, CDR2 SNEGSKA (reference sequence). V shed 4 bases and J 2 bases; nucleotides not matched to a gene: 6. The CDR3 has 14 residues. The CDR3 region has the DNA TGCAGTGCTACTCAGGGGGAATACACAGATACGCAGTATTTT. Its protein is CSATQGEYTDTQYF.

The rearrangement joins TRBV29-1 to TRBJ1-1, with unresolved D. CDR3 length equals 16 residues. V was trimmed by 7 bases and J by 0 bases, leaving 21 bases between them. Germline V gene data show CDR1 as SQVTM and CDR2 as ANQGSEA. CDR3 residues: CSATSRATLMNTEAFF. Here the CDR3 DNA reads TGCAGCGCCACGAGCCGGGCCACACTCATGAACACTGAAGCTTTCTTT.

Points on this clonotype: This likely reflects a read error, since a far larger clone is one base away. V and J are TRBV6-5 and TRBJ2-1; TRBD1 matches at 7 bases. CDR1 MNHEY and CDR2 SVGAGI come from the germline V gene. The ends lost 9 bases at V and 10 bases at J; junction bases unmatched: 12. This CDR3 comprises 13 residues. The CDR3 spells CARSQWTGPEQFF. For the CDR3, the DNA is TGTGCCAGGAGTCAATGGACAGGCCCCGAGCAGTTCTTC.

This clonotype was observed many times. The CDR3 sequence is CASSSTGVHSPLHF. CDR3 nucleotides: TGTGCCAGCAGTTCCACAGGGGTCCATTCACCCCTCCACTTT. V gene TRBV6-6 combines with J gene TRBJ1-6; 7 bases fit TRBD1. This CDR3 contains 14 residues. The germline V gene encodes CDR1 MNHNY and CDR2 SVGAGI (reference sequence). The V segment lost 4 bases and the J segment 8 bases; nucleotides outside the gene matches: 5.

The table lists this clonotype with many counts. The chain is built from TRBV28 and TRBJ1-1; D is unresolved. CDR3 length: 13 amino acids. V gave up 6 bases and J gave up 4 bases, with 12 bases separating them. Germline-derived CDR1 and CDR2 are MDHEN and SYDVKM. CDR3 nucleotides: TGTGCCAGCAGGGGTGGGCTGGGCACTGAAGCTTTCTTT. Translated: CASRGGLGTEAFF. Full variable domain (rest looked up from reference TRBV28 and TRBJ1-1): DVKVTQSSRYLVKRTGEKVFLECVQDMDHENMFWYRQDPGLGLRLIYFSYDVKMKEKGDIPEGYSVSREKKERFSLILESASTNQTSMYLCASRGGLGTEAFFGQGTRLTVV.

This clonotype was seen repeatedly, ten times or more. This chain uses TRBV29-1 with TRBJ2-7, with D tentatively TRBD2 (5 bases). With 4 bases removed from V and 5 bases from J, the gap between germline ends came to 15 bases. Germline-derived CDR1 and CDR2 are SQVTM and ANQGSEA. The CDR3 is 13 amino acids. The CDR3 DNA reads TGCAGCGTTGGCCCCGGGATCCTCCACGAGCAGTACTTC. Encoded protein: CSVGPGILHEQYF.

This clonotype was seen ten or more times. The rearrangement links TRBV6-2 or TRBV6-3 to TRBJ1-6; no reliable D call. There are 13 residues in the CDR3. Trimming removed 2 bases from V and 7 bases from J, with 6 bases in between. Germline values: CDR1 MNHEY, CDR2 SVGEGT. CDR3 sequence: CASSYLRNSPLHF. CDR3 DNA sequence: TGTGCCAGCAGTTACCTGCGGAATTCACCCCTCCACTTT.

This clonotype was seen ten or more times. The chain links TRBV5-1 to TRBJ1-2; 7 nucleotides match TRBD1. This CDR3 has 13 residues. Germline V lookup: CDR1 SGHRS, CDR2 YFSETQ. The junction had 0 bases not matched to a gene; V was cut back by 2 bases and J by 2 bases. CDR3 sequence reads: CASSFRGNYGYTF. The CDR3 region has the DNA TGCGCCAGCAGCTTCAGGGGGAACTATGGCTACACCTTC. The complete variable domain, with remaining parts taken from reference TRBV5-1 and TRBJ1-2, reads KAGVTQTPRYLIKTRGQQVTLSCSPISGHRSVSWYQQTPGQGLQFLFEYFSETQRNKGNFPGRFSGRQFSNSRSEMNVSTLELGDSALYLCASSFRGNYGYTFGSGTRLTVV.

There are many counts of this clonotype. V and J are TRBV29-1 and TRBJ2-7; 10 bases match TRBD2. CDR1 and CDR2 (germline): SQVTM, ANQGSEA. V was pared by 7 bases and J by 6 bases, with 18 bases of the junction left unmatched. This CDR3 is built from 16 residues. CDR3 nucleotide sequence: TGCAGCGCCCTGGGGAGCGCTAGCGGGAGTGATTCCGAGCAGTACTTC. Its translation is CSALGSASGSDSEQYF.

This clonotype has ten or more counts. The CDR3 coding sequence is TGTGCCAGCGCCTCCGGCAAGGGCTATGGCTACACCTTC. Its translation: CASASGKGYGYTF. The chain joins TRBV19 to TRBJ1-2; the D is unclear. Germline V gene sequence: CDR1 LNHDA, CDR2 SQIVND (reference sequence). This CDR3 spans 13 amino acids. Trimming pared 9 bases from V and 4 bases from J, leaving 15 bases between.

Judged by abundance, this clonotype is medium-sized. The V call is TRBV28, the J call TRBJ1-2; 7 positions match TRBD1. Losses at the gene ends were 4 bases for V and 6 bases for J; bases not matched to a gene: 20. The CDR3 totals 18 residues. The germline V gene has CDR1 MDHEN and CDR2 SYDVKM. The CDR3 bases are TGTGCCAGCAGTTCATCCCCCCACAGGGGACCCCTATCCGATGGCTACACCTTC. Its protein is CASSSSPHRGPLSDGYTF.

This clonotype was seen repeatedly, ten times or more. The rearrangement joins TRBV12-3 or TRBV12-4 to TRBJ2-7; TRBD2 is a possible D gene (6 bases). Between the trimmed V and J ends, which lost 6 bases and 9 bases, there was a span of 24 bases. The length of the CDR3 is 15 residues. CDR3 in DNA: TGTGCCAGCAGCTATTCCTCGGAGGGCCCTAGTGTGCAGTACTTC. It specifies CASSYSSEGPSVQYF.

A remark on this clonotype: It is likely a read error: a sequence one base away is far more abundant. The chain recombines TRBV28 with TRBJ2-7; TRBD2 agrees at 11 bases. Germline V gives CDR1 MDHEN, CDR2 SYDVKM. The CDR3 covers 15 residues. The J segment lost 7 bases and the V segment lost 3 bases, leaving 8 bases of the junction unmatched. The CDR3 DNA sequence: TGTGCCAGCAGTTTTAGCGGGAGGGCCTCCAATGAGCAGTACTTC. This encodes CASSFSGRASNEQYF. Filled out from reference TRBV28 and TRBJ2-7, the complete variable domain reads DVKVTQSSRYLVKRTGEKVFLECVQDMDHENMFWYRQDPGLGLRLIYFSYDVKMKEKGDIPEGYSVSREKKERFSLILESASTNQTSMYLCASSFSGRASNEQYFGPGTRLTVT.

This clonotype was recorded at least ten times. CDR3 region: CASSAGNSPLHF. In nucleotides, the CDR3 is TGTGCCAGCAGTGCGGGTAATTCACCCCTCCACTTT. The rearrangement joins TRBV9 to TRBJ1-6; no definite D call. This CDR3 spans 12 amino acids. Germline assignment: CDR1 SGDLS and CDR2 YYNGEE. The V end was cut by 5 bases, the J end by 6 bases, with 6 bases between.

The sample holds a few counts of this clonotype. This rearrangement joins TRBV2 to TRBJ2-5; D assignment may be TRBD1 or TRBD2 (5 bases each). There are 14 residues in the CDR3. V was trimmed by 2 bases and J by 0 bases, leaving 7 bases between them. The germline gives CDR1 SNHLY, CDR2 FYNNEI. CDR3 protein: CASSEWGYQETQYF. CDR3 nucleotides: TGTGCCAGCAGTGAATGGGGGTACCAAGAGACCCAGTACTTC.

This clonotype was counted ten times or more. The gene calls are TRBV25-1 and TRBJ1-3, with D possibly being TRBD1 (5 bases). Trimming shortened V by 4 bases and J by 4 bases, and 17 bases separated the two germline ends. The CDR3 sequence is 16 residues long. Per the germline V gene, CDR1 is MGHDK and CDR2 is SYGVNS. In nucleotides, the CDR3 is TGTGCCAGCAGTGCCCTGGGCCCGGGGACGGGAAACACCATATATTTT. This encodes CASSALGPGTGNTIYF.

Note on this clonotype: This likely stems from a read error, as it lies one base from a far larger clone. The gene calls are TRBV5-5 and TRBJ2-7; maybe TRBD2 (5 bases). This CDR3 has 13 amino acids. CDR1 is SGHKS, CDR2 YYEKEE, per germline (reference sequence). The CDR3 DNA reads TGTGCCAGAAGCTCGGGGAGCACCTACGAGCAGTACTTC. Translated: CARSSGSTYEQYF.

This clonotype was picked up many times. The CDR3 is CSASGREGDTQYF. The CDR3 DNA sequence: TGCAGTGCTAGTGGTAGGGAAGGAGATACGCAGTATTTT. The chain uses TRBV20-1 and TRBJ2-3; D remains ambiguous. In germline, CDR1 is DFQATT, CDR2 SNEGSKA (reference sequence). The V and J ends lost 3 bases and 5 bases respectively, with 12 bases between them. CDR3 length equals 13 residues.

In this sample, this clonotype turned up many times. The CDR3 DNA reads TGTGCCAGCAGCTTAGCGTTAAGCTCCTACGAGCAGTACTTC. Its protein product is CASSLALSSYEQYF. V gene TRBV7-8 combines with J gene TRBJ2-7; D remains unclear. The germline V gene encodes CDR1 SGHVS and CDR2 FQNEAQ. The CDR3 has 14 amino acids. V shed 0 bases and J shed 0 bases, with 6 bases lying between them.

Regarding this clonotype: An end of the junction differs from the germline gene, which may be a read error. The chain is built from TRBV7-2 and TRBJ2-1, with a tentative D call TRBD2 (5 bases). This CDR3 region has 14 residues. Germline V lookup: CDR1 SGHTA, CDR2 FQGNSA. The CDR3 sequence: CASSSRTPYDEQFF. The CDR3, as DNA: TGTGCCAGCAGCTCAAGGACTCCCTACGATGAGCAGTTCTTC.

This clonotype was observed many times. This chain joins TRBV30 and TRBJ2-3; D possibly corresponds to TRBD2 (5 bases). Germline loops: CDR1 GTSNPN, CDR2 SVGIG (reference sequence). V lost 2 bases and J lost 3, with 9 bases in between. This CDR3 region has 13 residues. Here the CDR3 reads CAWSTGVTDTQYF. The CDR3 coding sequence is TGTGCCTGGAGTACCGGGGTTACAGATACGCAGTATTTT.

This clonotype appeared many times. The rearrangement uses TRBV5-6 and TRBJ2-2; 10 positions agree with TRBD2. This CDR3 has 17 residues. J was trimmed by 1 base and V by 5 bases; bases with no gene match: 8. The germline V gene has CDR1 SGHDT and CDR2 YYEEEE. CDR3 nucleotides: TGTGCCAGCAGGAGACGGACTAGCGGAAAGAACACCGGGGAGCTGTTTTTT. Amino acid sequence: CASRRRTSGKNTGELFF.

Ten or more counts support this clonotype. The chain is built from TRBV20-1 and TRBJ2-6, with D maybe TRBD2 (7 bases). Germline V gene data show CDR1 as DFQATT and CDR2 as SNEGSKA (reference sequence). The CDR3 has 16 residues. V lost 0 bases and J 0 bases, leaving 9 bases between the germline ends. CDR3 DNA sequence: TGCAGTGCTAGAGATCGGGGGGCCTCTGGGGCCAACGTCCTGACTTTC. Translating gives CSARDRGASGANVLTF.

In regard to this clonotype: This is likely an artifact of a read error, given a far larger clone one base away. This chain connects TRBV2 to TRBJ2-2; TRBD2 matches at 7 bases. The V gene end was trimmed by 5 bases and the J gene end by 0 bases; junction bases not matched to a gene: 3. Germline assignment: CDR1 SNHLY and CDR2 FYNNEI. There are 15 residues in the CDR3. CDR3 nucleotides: TGTGCCAGCAGTTACGCGGGGGCGAACACCGGGGAGCTGTTTTTT. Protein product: CASSYAGANTGELFF.